The clone carrying this T cell receptor (beta chain) was recorded at least ten times. All patients were untreated before thyroid surgery. The record originates from a study of metastatic and nonmetastatic thyroid tumors. V was clipped by 1 base and J by 5 bases, with 8 bases between them. The CDR3 consists of 13 residues. CDR1 and CDR2 from the germline V gene are LGHNT and FRNRAP. TCRdb reanalyzed the PCR reads with MiXCR. The data contain roughly 93,000 clones, roughly 13% of them singletons. The V and J genes are TRBV12-5 and TRBJ1-1, with D possibly being TRBD1 (5 bases). Source material: blood. The TCR comes from a female donor with papillary thyroid cancer or a benign thyroid nodule (not recorded which). Some clones in this sample may be carry-over from other donors' samples. CDR3 sequence (DNA): TGTGCTAGTGGTTTGGAAGGGGTAACTGAAGCTTTCTTT. It is translated as CASGLEGVTEAFF.